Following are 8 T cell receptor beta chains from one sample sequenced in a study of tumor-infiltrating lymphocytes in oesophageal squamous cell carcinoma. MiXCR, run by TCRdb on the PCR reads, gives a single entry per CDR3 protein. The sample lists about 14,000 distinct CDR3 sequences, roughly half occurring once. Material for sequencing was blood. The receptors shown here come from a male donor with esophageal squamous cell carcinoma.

CDR3 protein: CASSLTSFEQFF. CDR3 nucleotide sequence: TGTGCCAGCAGTTTAACTAGCTTTGAGCAGTTCTTC. V usage is TRBV28 and J usage is TRBJ2-1, with a weak D call TRBD2 (6 bases). This CDR3 has 12 residues. Germline lookup yields CDR1 MDHEN and CDR2 SYDVKM. V lost 2 bases and J lost 9, with 8 bases in between.

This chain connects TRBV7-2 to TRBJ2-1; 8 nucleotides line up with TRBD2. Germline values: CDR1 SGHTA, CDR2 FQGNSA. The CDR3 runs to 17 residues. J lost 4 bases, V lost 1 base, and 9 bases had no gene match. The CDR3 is CASSLVVAGGGYNEQFF. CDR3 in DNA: TGTGCCAGCAGCTTAGTGGTCGCGGGAGGTGGGTACAATGAGCAGTTCTTC.

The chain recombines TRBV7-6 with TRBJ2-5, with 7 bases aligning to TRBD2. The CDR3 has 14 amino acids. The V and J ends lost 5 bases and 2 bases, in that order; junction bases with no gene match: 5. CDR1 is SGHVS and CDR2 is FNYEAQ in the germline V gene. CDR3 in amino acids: CASSPGTKQETQYF. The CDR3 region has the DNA TGTGCCAGCAGCCCCGGGACTAAACAAGAGACCCAGTACTTC.

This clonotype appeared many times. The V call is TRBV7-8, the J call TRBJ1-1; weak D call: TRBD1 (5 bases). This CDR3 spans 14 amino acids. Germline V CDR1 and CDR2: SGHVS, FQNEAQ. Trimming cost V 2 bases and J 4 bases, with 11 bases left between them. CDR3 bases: TGTGCCAGCAGCTTAAAAGGGGTTTCCACTGAAGCTTTCTTT. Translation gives CASSLKGVSTEAFF. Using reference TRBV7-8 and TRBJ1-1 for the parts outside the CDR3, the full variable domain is GAGVSQSPRYKVAKRGQDVALRCDPISGHVSLFWYQQALGQGPEFLTYFQNEAQLDKSGLPSDRFFAERPEGSVSTLKIQRTQQEDSAVYLCASSLKGVSTEAFFGQGTRLTVV.

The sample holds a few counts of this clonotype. Here the CDR3 DNA reads TGTGCCAGCAGCTTCTCGGCCGGGAGTCAAGAGACCCAGTACTTC. Translated: CASSFSAGSQETQYF. The chain uses TRBV7-2 and TRBJ2-5; D perhaps matches TRBD2 (6 bases). Germline lookup yields CDR1 SGHTA and CDR2 FQGNSA. The V end lost 3 bases, the J end lost 2 bases, and 13 bases lay between the germline ends. This CDR3 comprises 15 residues.

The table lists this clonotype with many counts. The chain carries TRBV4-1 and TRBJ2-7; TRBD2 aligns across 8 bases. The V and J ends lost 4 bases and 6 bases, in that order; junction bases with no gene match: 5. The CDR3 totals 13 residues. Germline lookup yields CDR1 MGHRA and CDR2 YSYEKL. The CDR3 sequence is CASSPGLVLEQYF. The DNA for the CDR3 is TGCGCCAGCAGCCCGGGACTAGTCCTCGAGCAGTACTTC.

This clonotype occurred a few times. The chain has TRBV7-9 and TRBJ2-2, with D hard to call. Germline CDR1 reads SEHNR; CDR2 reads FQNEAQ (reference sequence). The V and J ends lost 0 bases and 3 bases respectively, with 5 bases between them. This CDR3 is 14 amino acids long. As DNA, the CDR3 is TGTGCCAGCAGCTTAGCAGGGTACACCGGGGAGCTGTTTTTT. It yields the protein CASSLAGYTGELFF.

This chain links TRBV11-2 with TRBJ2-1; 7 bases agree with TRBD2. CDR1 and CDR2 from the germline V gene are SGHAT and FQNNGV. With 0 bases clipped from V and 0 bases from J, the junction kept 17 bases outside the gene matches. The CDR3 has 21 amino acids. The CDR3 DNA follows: TGTGCCAGCAGCTTAGATCCCCCATTTGATTCGCGGGAGAGCTCCTACAATGAGCAGTTCTTC. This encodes CASSLDPPFDSRESSYNEQFF.